This TCR beta chain was retrieved from a study of human T cells and chemical hapten exposure. In this sample, this clonotype turned up many times. Its antigen is unknown. Study-wide results and caveats: Patch test score rose with PT1 expanded TCRs, significant at 8, 16, 32, not 4.

The time point is: patch test 1, 2 weeks after DPC sensitization. Treatment noted: therapeutic diphenylcyclopropenone sensitization with weekly scalp DPC. J lost 0 bases, V lost 1 base, and 5 bases had no gene match. Germline loops: CDR1 SEHNR, CDR2 FQNEAQ (reference sequence). The CDR3 totals 16 residues. The library tagged each cDNA molecule with unique molecular identifiers. From the RACE reads, TCRdb called clonotypes with MiXCR, one entry per CDR3 protein. Found here are approximately 90,000 distinct CDR3 sequences, about an eighth of them singletons; the top ten hold roughly 2%. Sequences were derived from whole blood, sampled in connection with sensitization to the hapten diphenylcyclopropenone (DPC). The rearrangement joins TRBV7-9 to TRBJ1-2; TRBD1 matches at 7 bases. The receptor was derived from a woman aged 40 to 50 with alopecia areata. Some clones in this sample may be carry-over from other donors' samples. The CDR3 region is CASSLEGALANYGYTF. CDR3 bases: TGTGCCAGCAGCTTAGAGGGGGCCCTAGCTAACTATGGCTACACCTTC.